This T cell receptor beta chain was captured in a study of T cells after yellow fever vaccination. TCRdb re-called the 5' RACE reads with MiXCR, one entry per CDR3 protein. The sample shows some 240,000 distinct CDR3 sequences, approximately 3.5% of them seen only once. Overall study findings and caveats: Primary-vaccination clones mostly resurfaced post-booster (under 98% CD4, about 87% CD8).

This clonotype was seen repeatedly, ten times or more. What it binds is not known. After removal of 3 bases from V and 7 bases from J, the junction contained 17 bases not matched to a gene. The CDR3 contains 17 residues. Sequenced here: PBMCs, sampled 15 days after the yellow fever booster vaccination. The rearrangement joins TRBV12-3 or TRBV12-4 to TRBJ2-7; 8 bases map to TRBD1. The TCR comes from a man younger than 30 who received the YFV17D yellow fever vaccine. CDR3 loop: CASSFAKTGDIGVEQYF. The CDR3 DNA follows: TGTGCCAGCAGTTTTGCCAAGACAGGGGACATCGGGGTGGAGCAGTACTTC.